This TCR beta chain derives from a study of T cell responses to AZD1222 COVID-19 vaccine. Sequencing was performed with immunoSEQ multiplex PCR; in TCRdb, only in-frame clones are kept and a portion is missing. The sample includes more than 95,000 clones, roughly 90% of them seen just once. Whole-study results and caveats: Targets within unmutated variant regions were reportedly found for nearly half of spike-specific TCRs. Donor demographics were predominantly white British with a female majority; clonal diversity may be underestimated.

With regard to this clone: As yet, its antigen is unknown.

Germline V gene data show CDR1 as SGHRS and CDR2 as YFSETQ. The V gene end was trimmed by 2 bases and the J gene end by 5 bases; junction bases not matched to a gene: 4. CDR3 length equals 15 residues. This sequence joins TRBV5-1 and TRBJ2-3; 11 bases match TRBD2. Sample: peripheral blood, taken on day 0 of AZD1222 vaccination. The clonotype was recovered from an adult in good health. CDR3 amino acids: CASSFTSGGKDTQYF. CDR3 DNA sequence: TGCGCCAGCAGCTTTACTAGCGGGGGTAAAGATACGCAGTATTTT.